The sequence of this T cell receptor (beta chain) was determined in a study of radiotherapy plus CTLA-4 blockade in lung cancer. Profiling relied on immunoSEQ multiplex PCR, and the TCRdb table lists in-frame clones only, not all of them. In the table there are 43,000 or so clones, 73% of which are singletons. In this sample, this clone turned up a few times. Sequencing was performed on peripheral blood, taken from a patient treated with radiotherapy plus ipilimumab. The receptor comes from a human donor with non-small cell lung cancer who had a complete response to radiotherapy plus ipilimumab.

The CDR3 sequence is CASSPNDRRYEQYF. The DNA of the CDR3 is TGTGCCAGCAGTCCTAATGACAGGCGGTACGAGCAGTACTTC. The gene calls are TRBV6-5 and TRBJ2-7; a possible D gene is TRBD1 (6 bases). CDR3 size: 14 residues. Deletions cut 5 bases from V and 4 bases from J, with 15 bases between. In germline, CDR1 is MNHEY, CDR2 SVGAGI.